The present T cell receptor (beta chain) was sequenced within a study of beta chain bispecific antibodies for T cell cancers. Study in general: The leukemia lines expressed TRBV12-3 (Jurkat) and TRBV5-5 (HPB-ALL). Findings and limits, study-wide: The leukemia cells, rather than normal T cells, gave most of the targeted TRBV signal.

V shed 3 bases and J shed 1 base, with 12 bases lying between them. The CDR3 is 15 residues long. The germline gives CDR1 SGHDN, CDR2 FVKESK. The sample holds many counts of this clonotype. The antigen is undetermined. Expansion lasted 3 days, with either anti-CD3 antibody OKT3 or CD3/CD28 beads. Each CDR3 protein gets one entry after TCRdb re-called the 5' RACE reads with MiXCR. The sample lists 15,000 or so distinct CDR3 sequences, about 1.9% occurring once. Material for sequencing was healthy donor T cells cultured with leukemia cells. This sequence was found in a human donor in good health. Some clones in this sample may be carry-over from other donors' samples. V is TRBV14 and J is TRBJ1-1, with D perhaps matching TRBD1 (6 bases). The CDR3 DNA sequence: TGTGCCAGCAGCCAGGTGACAGGCGGGAACACTGAAGCTTTCTTT. It codes for CASSQVTGGNTEAFF.